A selection of T cell receptor beta chains follows, all from one sample in a study of T cell responses to AZD1222 COVID-19 vaccine. Assay used: immunoSEQ multiplex PCR; TCRdb lists only in-frame clones, some missing. The sample consists of about 84,000 clones, roughly 85% of them appearing once. The sample consisted of peripheral blood, taken on day 0 of AZD1222 vaccination. The source of these receptors is an adult in good health. Each CDR3 is given with its conserved first and last residue. The order of the fields is D gene, clone size, J gene, CDR3 length, V gene, CDR3 protein, CDR3 DNA. A D gene is named only where the DNA matches it firmly. Size is stated for part of the rows, as once, few or many counts, or as a class when the clone is expanded.

D: NA; size: NA; J: TRBJ2-7; length: 15; V: TRBV9; CDR3: CASSVATGQSYEQYF; DNA: TGTGCCAGCAGCGTAGCTACTGGACAGTCCTACGAGCAGTACTTC
D: TRBD2; size: NA; J: TRBJ2-5; length: 17; V: TRBV19; CDR3: CASATSGRTRGQETQYF; DNA: TGTGCCAGTGCGACTAGCGGGAGGACCCGCGGCCAAGAGACCCAGTACTTC
D: NA; size: NA; J: TRBJ2-4; length: 16; V: TRBV7-8; CDR3: CASSLGQPIAKNIQYF; DNA: TGTGCCAGCAGCCTCGGACAGCCGATAGCCAAAAACATTCAGTACTTC
D: NA; size: NA; J: TRBJ1-1; length: 15; V: TRBV28; CDR3: CASSSPGGTGTEAFF; DNA: TGTGCCAGCAGTTCTCCCGGGGGAACGGGCACTGAAGCTTTCTTT
D: TRBD1; size: NA; J: TRBJ1-4; length: 15; V: TRBV19; CDR3: CASSSIAGGNEKLFF; DNA: TGTGCCAGTAGTTCTATCGCAGGGGGTAATGAAAAACTGTTTTTT
D: NA; size: NA; J: TRBJ1-1; length: 13; V: TRBV12-3/TRBV12-4; CDR3: CASSSTGTTEAFF; DNA: TGTGCCAGCAGTTCTACAGGGACCACTGAAGCTTTCTTT
D: NA; size: once; J: TRBJ2-5; length: 12; V: TRBV30; CDR3: CAWSPGTETQYF; DNA: TGTGCCTGGAGCCCAGGGACGGAGACCCAGTACTTC
D: NA; size: NA; J: TRBJ1-1; length: 15; V: TRBV4-3; CDR3: CASSQGVGLNTEAFF; DNA: TGCGCCAGCAGCCAAGGGGTGGGATTGAACACTGAAGCTTTCTTT
D: NA; size: NA; J: TRBJ1-2; length: 15; V: TRBV7-9; CDR3: CASSLEGGLRYGYTF; DNA: TGTGCCAGCAGCTTAGAAGGCGGCCTCCGCTATGGCTACACCTTC
D: NA; size: NA; J: TRBJ1-3; length: 16; V: TRBV18; CDR3: CASSPLAGTSGNTIYF; DNA: TGTGCCAGCTCACCACTGGCGGGAACCTCTGGAAACACCATATATTTT
D: TRBD1; size: NA; J: TRBJ1-6; length: 14; V: TRBV25-1; CDR3: CASSARQGNSPLHF; DNA: TGTGCCAGCAGTGCTCGACAGGGGAATTCACCCCTCCACTTT
D: NA; size: NA; J: TRBJ2-7; length: 13; V: TRBV4-1; CDR3: CASSAAQKYEQYF; DNA: TGCGCCAGCAGCGCGGCCCAAAAATACGAGCAGTACTTC
D: NA; size: once; J: TRBJ2-4; length: 14; V: TRBV7-9; CDR3: CASSLGGDKNIQYF; DNA: TGTGCCAGCAGCTTAGGAGGGGACAAAAACATTCAGTACTTC
D: NA; size: NA; J: TRBJ1-1; length: 13; V: TRBV10-3; CDR3: CAISEPGLTEAFF; DNA: TGTGCCATCAGTGAGCCAGGGCTCACTGAAGCTTTCTTT
D: NA; size: NA; J: TRBJ1-2; length: 17; V: TRBV14; CDR3: CASSQNLGQSLLYGYTF; DNA: TGTGCCAGCAGCCAAAACCTCGGACAGTCTCTACTCTATGGCTACACCTTC
D: TRBD1; size: NA; J: TRBJ1-4; length: 17; V: TRBV6-1; CDR3: CASSDPDRGQTNEKLFF; DNA: TGTGCCAGCAGTGACCCCGACAGGGGGCAAACTAATGAAAAACTGTTTTTT
D: NA; size: NA; J: TRBJ2-5; length: 11; V: TRBV3-1/TRBV3-2; CDR3: CASRLSETQYF; DNA: TGTGCCAGCAGACTATCAGAGACCCAGTACTTC
D: NA; size: NA; J: TRBJ1-1; length: 13; V: TRBV5-1; CDR3: CASSLGSNTEAFF; DNA: TGCGCCAGCAGCTTGGGTTCGAACACTGAAGCTTTCTTT
D: NA; size: NA; J: TRBJ2-1; length: 16; V: TRBV7-3; CDR3: CASSPQGGGPQGEQFF; DNA: TGTGCCAGCAGCCCCCAGGGGGGAGGGCCTCAAGGGGAGCAGTTCTTC
D: NA; size: NA; J: TRBJ2-5; length: 13; V: TRBV6-5; CDR3: CASRPTVRETQYF; DNA: TGTGCCAGCAGACCGACAGTAAGAGAGACCCAGTACTTC
D: NA; size: NA; J: TRBJ1-3; length: 11; V: TRBV12-3/TRBV12-4; CDR3: CASSSRYTIYF; DNA: TGTGCCAGCAGTAGTCGGTACACCATATATTTT
D: TRBD1; size: NA; J: TRBJ1-2; length: 13; V: TRBV30; CDR3: CAWRGQGLGGYTF; DNA: TGTGCCTGGAGGGGACAGGGACTTGGCGGCTACACCTTC
D: TRBD1; size: NA; J: TRBJ2-1; length: 15; V: TRBV14; CDR3: CASSLGTGLVNEQFF; DNA: TGTGCCAGCAGCCTCGGGACAGGGTTGGTCAATGAGCAGTTCTTC
D: TRBD1; size: NA; J: TRBJ2-7; length: 13; V: TRBV10-3; CDR3: CAISQTGVYEQYF; DNA: TGTGCCATCAGTCAGACAGGGGTCTACGAGCAGTACTTC
D: TRBD1; size: few; J: TRBJ2-3; length: 14; V: TRBV29-1; CDR3: CSVEGGTGAGTQYF; DNA: TGCAGCGTTGAAGGAGGGACAGGGGCGGGTACGCAGTATTTT
D: NA; size: few; J: TRBJ1-1; length: 13; V: TRBV18; CDR3: CASSPGQNTEAFF; DNA: TGTGCCAGCTCACCGGGACAGAACACTGAAGCTTTCTTT
D: NA; size: NA; J: TRBJ2-4; length: 14; V: TRBV19; CDR3: CASSTSGVDCIQYF; DNA: TGTGCCAGTAGTACCTCGGGGGTTGATTGCATTCAGTACTTC
D: NA; size: NA; J: TRBJ2-6; length: 16; V: TRBV7-9; CDR3: CASSLAGASGANVLTF; DNA: TGTGCCAGCAGCTTAGCGGGCGCCTCTGGGGCCAACGTCCTGACTTTC
D: TRBD2; size: NA; J: TRBJ2-6; length: 17; V: TRBV7-9; CDR3: CASSLGAGDFGANVLTF; DNA: TGTGCCAGCAGCTTAGGGGCGGGAGACTTTGGGGCCAACGTCCTGACTTTC
D: TRBD1; size: NA; J: TRBJ1-2; length: 17; V: TRBV4-3; CDR3: CASSQDPGLQGANGYTF; DNA: TGCGCCAGCAGCCAAGATCCGGGCCTACAGGGGGCGAATGGCTACACCTTC
D: TRBD1; size: NA; J: TRBJ2-5; length: 14; V: TRBV11-1; CDR3: CASSLAGQIKTQYF; DNA: TGTGCCAGCAGCTTAGCGGGACAGATAAAGACCCAGTACTTC
D: NA; size: NA; J: TRBJ1-1; length: 15; V: TRBV6-6; CDR3: CASSLRGDLGTEAFF; DNA: TGTGCCAGCAGCCTCCGTGGGGATTTGGGCACTGAAGCTTTCTTT
D: NA; size: NA; J: TRBJ1-1; length: 15; V: TRBV5-1; CDR3: CASSPNRVEGTEAFF; DNA: TGCGCCAGCAGCCCGAACAGGGTAGAGGGCACTGAAGCTTTCTTT
D: NA; size: NA; J: TRBJ1-2; length: 13; V: TRBV5-5; CDR3: CASSLDRRSGYTF; DNA: TGTGCCAGCAGCTTGGACAGGAGAAGTGGCTACACCTTC
D: NA; size: NA; J: TRBJ1-2; length: 13; V: TRBV12-3/TRBV12-4; CDR3: CASSSDRDYGYTF; DNA: TGTGCCAGCTCCTCGGACCGGGACTATGGCTACACCTTC
D: NA; size: NA; J: TRBJ1-4; length: 11; V: TRBV6-5; CDR3: CASKTNEKLFF; DNA: TGTGCCAGCAAAACTAATGAAAAACTGTTTTTT
D: NA; size: NA; J: TRBJ1-2; length: 16; V: TRBV6-5; CDR3: CASSYSSRGAGSGYTF; DNA: TGTGCCAGCAGTTACTCAAGTCGGGGAGCAGGGTCTGGCTACACCTTC
D: TRBD1; size: NA; J: TRBJ1-4; length: 14; V: TRBV19; CDR3: CASSITGGGEKLFF; DNA: TGTGCCAGTAGTATCACAGGGGGCGGTGAAAAACTGTTTTTT
D: NA; size: NA; J: TRBJ1-5; length: 15; V: TRBV19; CDR3: CASSIGRVENQPQHF; DNA: TGTGCCAGTAGTATTGGCAGGGTTGAAAATCAGCCCCAGCATTTT
D: NA; size: NA; J: TRBJ2-7; length: 14; V: TRBV13; CDR3: CASSRAASSYEQYF; DNA: TGTGCCAGCTCCCGGGCGGCTAGCTCCTACGAGCAGTACTTC
D: TRBD2; size: NA; J: TRBJ2-1; length: 15; V: TRBV27; CDR3: CASSSLAGDYNEQFF; DNA: TGTGCCAGCAGTTCCTTAGCGGGAGACTACAATGAGCAGTTCTTC